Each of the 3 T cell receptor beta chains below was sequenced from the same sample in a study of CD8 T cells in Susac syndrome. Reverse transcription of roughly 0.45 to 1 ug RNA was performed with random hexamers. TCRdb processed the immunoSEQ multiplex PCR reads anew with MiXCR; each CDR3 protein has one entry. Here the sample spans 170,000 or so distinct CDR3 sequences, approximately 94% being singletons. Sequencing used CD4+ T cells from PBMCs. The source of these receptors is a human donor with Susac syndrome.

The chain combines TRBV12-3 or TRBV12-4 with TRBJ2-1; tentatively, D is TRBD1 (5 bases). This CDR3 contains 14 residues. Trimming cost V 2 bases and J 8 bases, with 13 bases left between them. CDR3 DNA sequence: TGTGCCAGCAGTTTATCCAGGGCTGGGGATGAGCAGTTCTTC. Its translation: CASSLSRAGDEQFF.

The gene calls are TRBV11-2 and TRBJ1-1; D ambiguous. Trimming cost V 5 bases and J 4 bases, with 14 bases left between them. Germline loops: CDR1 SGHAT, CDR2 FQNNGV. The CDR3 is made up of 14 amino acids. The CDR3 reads CASSADGMITEAFF. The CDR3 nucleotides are TGTGCCAGCAGCGCGGACGGGATGATCACTGAAGCTTTCTTT.

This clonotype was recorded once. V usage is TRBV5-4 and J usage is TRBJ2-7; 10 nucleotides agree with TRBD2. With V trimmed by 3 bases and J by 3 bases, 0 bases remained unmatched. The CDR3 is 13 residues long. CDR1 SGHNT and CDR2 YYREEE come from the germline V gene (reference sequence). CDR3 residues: CASSSSGGYEQYF. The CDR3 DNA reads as TGTGCCAGCAGCTCTAGCGGGGGCTACGAGCAGTACTTC.